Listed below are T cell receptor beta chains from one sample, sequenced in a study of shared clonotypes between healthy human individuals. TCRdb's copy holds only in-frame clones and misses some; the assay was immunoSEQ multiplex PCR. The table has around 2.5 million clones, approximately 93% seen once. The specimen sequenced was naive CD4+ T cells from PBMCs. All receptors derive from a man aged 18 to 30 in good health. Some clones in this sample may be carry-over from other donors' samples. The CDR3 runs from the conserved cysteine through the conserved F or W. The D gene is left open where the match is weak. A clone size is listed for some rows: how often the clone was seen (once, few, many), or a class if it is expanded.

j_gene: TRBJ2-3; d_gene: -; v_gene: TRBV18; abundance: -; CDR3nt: TGTGCCAGCTCTCCTTACTCGACACTCACAGATACGCAGTATTTT; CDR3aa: CASSPYSTLTDTQYF
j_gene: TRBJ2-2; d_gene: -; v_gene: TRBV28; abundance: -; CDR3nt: TGTGCCAGCAGTACCCCCGGGCAGGGAATGGGCGGGGAGCTGTTTTTT; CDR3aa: CASSTPGQGMGGELFF
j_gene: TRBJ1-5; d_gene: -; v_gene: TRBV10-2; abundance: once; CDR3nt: TGCGCCAGCAGTGTATTAGGAAATCAGCCCCAGCATTTT; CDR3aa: CASSVLGNQPQHF
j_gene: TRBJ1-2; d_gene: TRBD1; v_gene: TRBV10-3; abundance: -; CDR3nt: TGTGCCATCAGTACGGGACAGAACTATGGCTACACCTTC; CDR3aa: CAISTGQNYGYTF
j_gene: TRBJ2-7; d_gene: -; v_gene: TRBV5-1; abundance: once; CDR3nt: TGCGCCAGCAGCTTGGGGGCTTCCTACGAGCAGTACTTC; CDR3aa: CASSLGASYEQYF
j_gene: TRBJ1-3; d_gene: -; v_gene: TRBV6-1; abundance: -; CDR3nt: TGTGCCAGCAGTGTAACTGCGTCTGGAAACACCATATATTTT; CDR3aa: CASSVTASGNTIYF
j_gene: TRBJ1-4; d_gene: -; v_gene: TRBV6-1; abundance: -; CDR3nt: TGTGCCAGCATGGGGGGAGTAACTAATGAAAAACTGTTTTTT; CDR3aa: CASMGGVTNEKLFF
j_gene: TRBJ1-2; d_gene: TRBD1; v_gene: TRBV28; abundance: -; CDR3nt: TGTGCCAGCAGTTTTAAGCTGGGACAGCCTAACTATGGCTACACCTTC; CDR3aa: CASSFKLGQPNYGYTF
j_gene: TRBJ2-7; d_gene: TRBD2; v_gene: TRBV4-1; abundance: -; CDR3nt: TGCGCCAGCAGCCAAGATCCGGGACTAGCCGTTTACGAGCAGTACTTC; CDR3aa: CASSQDPGLAVYEQYF
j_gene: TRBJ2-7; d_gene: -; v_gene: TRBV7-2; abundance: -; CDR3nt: TGTGCCAGCAGCTTTAGCCCCTCCTACGAGCAGTACTTC; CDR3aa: CASSFSPSYEQYF
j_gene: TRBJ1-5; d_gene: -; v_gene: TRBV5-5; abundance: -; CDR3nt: TGTGCCAGCAGCTTGGGACCCGAACCCAATCAGCCCCAGCATTTT; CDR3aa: CASSLGPEPNQPQHF
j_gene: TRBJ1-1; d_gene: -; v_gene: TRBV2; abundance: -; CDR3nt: TGTGCCAGCAGTTATACACAGGGGAACACTGAAGCTTTCTTT; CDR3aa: CASSYTQGNTEAFF
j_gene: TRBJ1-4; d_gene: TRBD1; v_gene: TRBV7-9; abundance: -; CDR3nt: TGTGCCAGCAGCTTAATGGGACAGGGGGCAATTTCTAATGAAAAACTGTTTTTT; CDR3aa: CASSLMGQGAISNEKLFF
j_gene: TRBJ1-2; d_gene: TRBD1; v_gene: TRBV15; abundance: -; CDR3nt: TGTGCCACCAGCGGACAGGGTTATGGCTACACCTTC; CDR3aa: CATSGQGYGYTF
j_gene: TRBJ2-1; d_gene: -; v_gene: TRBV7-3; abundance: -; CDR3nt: TGTGCCAGCAGCCTTGAGCGGCAACCATACAATGAGCAGTTCTTC; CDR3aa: CASSLERQPYNEQFF
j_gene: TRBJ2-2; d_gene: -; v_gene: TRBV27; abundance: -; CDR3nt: TGTGCCAGCAGTGGGCAGCGGAACACCGGGGAGCTGTTTTTT; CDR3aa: CASSGQRNTGELFF
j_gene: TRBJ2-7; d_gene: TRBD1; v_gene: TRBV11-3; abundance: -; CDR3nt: TGTGCCAGCAGCTTAATGACAGGGGGCGTCCACGAGCAGTACTTC; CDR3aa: CASSLMTGGVHEQYF
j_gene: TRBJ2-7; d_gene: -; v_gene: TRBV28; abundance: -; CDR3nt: TGTGCCAGCAGTCTAGGGTCTTACGAGCAGTACTTC; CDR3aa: CASSLGSYEQYF
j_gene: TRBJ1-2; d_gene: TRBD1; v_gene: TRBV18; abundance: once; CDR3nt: TGTGCCAGCTCACAAGAAGCAGGGGGCGGCTATGGCTACACCTTC; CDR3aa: CASSQEAGGGYGYTF
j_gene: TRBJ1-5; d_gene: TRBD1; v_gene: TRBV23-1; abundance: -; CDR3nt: TGCGCCAGCAGAACAGGGGGGATAAGCAATCAGCCCCAGCATTTT; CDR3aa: CASRTGGISNQPQHF
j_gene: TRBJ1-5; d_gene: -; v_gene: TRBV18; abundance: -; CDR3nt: TGTGCCAGCTCACCGACAGGAGATAGCAATCAGCCCCAGCATTTT; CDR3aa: CASSPTGDSNQPQHF
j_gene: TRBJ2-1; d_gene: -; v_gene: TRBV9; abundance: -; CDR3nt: TGTGCCAGCACCCACGTGGACAGAAATGAGCAGTTCTTC; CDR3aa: CASTHVDRNEQFF
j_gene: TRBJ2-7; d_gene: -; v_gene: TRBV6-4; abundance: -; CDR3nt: TGTGCCCCCTCGCCCCCCAGGGAGCAGTACTTC; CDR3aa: CAPSPPREQYF
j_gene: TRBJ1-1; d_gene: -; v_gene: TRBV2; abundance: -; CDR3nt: TGTGCCAGCAGTTTTACGAACACTGAAGCTTTCTTT; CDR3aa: CASSFTNTEAFF
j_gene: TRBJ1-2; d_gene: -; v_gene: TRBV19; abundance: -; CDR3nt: TGTGCCAGTAGTATCCCGGGACCCAGGCACTACACCTTC; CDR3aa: CASSIPGPRHYTF
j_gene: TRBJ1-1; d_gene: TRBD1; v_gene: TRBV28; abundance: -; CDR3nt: TGTGCCAGCAGGGTCCCGGGACAGTACACTGAAGCTTTCTTT; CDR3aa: CASRVPGQYTEAFF
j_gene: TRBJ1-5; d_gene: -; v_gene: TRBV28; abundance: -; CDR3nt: TGTGCCACCGGGGAGGTTCAGCCCCAGCATTTT; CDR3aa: CATGEVQPQHF
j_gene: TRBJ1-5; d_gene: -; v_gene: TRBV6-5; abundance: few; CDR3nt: TGTGCCAGCAGAAGGGACAGCAATCAGCCCCAGCATTTT; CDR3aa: CASRRDSNQPQHF
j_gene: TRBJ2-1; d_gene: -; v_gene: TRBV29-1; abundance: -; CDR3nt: TGCAGCGTTGAAGGGAATCTGCCCTACAATGAGCAGTTCTTC; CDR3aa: CSVEGNLPYNEQFF
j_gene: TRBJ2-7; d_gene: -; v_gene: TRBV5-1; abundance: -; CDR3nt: TGCGCCAGCAGCCCGAAAAACCCCGCCAGCGCCTACGAGCAGTACTTC; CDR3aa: CASSPKNPASAYEQYF
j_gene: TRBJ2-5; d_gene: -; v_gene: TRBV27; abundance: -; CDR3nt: TGTGCCAGCAGTTTAAGGACTAAGGGAGAGACCCAGTACTTC; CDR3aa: CASSLRTKGETQYF
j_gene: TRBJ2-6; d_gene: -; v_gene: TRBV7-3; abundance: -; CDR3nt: TGTGCCAGCAGCTTAACAGGGCCTCGTATTACCTCTGGGGCCAACGTCCTGACTTTC; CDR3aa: CASSLTGPRITSGANVLTF
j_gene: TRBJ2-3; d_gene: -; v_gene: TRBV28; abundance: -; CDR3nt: TGTGCCAGCACCCCTTGGGCCCCTGCTGCAGATACGCAGTATTTT; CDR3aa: CASTPWAPAADTQYF
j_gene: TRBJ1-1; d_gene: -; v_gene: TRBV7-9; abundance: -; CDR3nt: TGTGCCAGCAGCTTAATCAGGGGTGAGGCTTTCTTT; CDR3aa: CASSLIRGEAFF
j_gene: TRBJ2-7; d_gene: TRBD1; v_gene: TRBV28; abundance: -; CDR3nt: TGTGCCAGCAGTTTAAGGGGGCCTAGAGCCTACGAGCAGTACTTC; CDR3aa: CASSLRGPRAYEQYF
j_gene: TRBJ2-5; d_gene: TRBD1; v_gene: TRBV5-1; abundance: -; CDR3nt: TGCGCCAGCAGCTCGGTATTACAACCAGGGGGGACCCAGTACTTC; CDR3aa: CASSSVLQPGGTQYF
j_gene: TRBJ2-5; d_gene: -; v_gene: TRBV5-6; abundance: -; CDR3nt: TGTGCCAGCAGCTCCGGCGGTCACTCGCAAGAGACCCAGTACTTC; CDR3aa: CASSSGGHSQETQYF